This TCR beta chain is drawn from a study of blood T cell repertoires in COVID-19. The overall study: Samples of COVID-19 (acute and convalescent) were obtained from the United States, Italy and Spain. The cDNA or gDNA used as material had been derived from T cells, B-cell-depleted T cells, or PBMCs.

Cohorts were determined from participant-reported clinical history. Data came from immunoSEQ multiplex PCR; TCRdb stores just in-frame clones and leaves some out. The table lists around 340,000 clones, 70% to 90% of them singletons, with around 4.5% in the top ten. Per germline, CDR1 LNHDA and CDR2 SQIVND (reference sequence). The J segment lost 5 bases and the V segment lost 6 bases, leaving 13 bases of the junction unmatched. The CDR3 runs 17 residues. Sequenced: PBMCs or T cells enriched from blood (not recorded which). The V call is TRBV19, the J call TRBJ2-1; 10 positions agree with TRBD2. The clonotype originates from a woman in her thirties or forties with acute COVID-19. The CDR3 sequence: CASSPWGLAGVNNEQFF. As DNA, the CDR3 is TGTGCCAGTAGCCCCTGGGGTCTAGCGGGAGTAAACAATGAGCAGTTCTTC. The whole variable domain, filled in from reference TRBV19 and TRBJ2-1, reads DGGITQSPKYLFRKEGQNVTLSCEQNLNHDAMYWYRQDPGQGLRLIYYSQIVNDFQKGDIAEGYSVSREKKESFPLTVTSAQKNPTAFYLCASSPWGLAGVNNEQFFGPGTRLTVL.